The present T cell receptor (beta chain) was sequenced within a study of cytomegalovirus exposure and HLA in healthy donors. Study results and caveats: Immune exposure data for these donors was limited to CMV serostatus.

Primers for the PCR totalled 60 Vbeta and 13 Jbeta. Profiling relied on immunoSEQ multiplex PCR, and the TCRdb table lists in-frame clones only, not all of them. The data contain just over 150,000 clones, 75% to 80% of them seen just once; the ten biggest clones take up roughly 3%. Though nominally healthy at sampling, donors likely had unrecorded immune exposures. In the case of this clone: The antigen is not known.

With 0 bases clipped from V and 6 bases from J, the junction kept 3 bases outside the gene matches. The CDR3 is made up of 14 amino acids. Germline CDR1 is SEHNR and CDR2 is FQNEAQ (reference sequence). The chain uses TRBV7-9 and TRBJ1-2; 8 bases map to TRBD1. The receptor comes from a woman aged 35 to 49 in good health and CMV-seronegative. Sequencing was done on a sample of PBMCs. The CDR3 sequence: CASSLAGTGDGYTF. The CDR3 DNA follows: TGTGCCAGCAGCTTAGCAGGGACAGGAGATGGCTACACCTTC.